This T cell receptor (beta chain) was found in a study of metastatic and nonmetastatic thyroid tumors. On the study more broadly: Repertoires of blood and of tissue (tumor or nodule) from malignant and benign thyroid patients were compared. General study findings and limits: Malignant thyroid tumors reportedly had TCR beta diversity that was significantly higher than in benign nodules, in blood and tumor.

V lost 3 bases and J lost 5; bases outside the gene matches: 8. Per germline, CDR1 DFQATT and CDR2 SNEGSKA (reference sequence). CDR3 length: 14 amino acids. No treatment of any kind had been given to any patient before thyroid surgery. To note about this clone: Antigen: not known.

Authors' data handling: Clinicopathological groups supplied CDR3 differences that were used to build a distant-metastasis classifier for papillary thyroid cancer. TCRdb reprocessed the PCR reads using MiXCR. It is TCRdb's table, rather than the study itself, that gives the V and J calls and clone size. The sample has some 16,000 clones, over 10% seen once. This rearrangement joins TRBV20-1 to TRBJ2-7, with TRBD1 identical over 9 bases. The sequenced material came from blood. The origin of this receptor is a female donor with papillary thyroid cancer or a benign thyroid nodule (not recorded which). Some clones in this sample may be carry-over from other donors' samples. CDR3 amino acids: CSASGDRVTDEQYF. The CDR3 bases are TGCAGTGCTAGCGGGGACAGGGTAACTGACGAGCAGTACTTC.